This T cell receptor (beta chain) was sequenced during a study of CD8 T cells in Susac syndrome. Random hexamers were used to reverse transcribe the RNA input (0.5 to 1 ug). TCRdb ran MiXCR on the immunoSEQ multiplex PCR reads and lists one entry per CDR3 protein. The profile shows hundreds of thousands of distinct CDR3 sequences, 95% of them singletons. The CDR3 totals 16 residues. Trimming stripped 4 bases from V and 2 bases from J, with 17 bases between. CDR1 and CDR2 from the germline V gene are MGHRA and YSYEKL. This clonotype was detected only once. This TCR derives from a human donor with multiple sclerosis. Sequencing was carried out using CD4+ T cells from PBMCs. This chain joins TRBV4-1 and TRBJ2-5; tentatively, D is TRBD1 or TRBD2 (6 bases each). CDR3 amino acids: CASSLRRGVGQETQYF. The CDR3 bases are TGCGCCAGCAGCCTTCGTAGGGGGGTGGGACAAGAGACCCAGTACTTC.